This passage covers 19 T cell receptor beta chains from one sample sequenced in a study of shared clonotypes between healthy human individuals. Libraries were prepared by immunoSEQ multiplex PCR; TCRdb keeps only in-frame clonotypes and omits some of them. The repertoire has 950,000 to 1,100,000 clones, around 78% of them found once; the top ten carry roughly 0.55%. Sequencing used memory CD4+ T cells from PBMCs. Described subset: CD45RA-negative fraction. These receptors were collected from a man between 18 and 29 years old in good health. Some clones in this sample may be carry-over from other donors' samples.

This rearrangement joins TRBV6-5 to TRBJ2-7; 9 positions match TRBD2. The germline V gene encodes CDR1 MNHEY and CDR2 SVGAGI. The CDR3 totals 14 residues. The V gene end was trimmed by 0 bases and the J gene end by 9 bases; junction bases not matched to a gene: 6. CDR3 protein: CASSYSREGLGQYF. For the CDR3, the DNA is TGTGCCAGCAGTTACTCGCGGGAGGGCCTCGGGCAGTACTTC.

The CDR3 protein is CSVLRDNTAYEQYF. The CDR3, as DNA: TGCAGCGTTCTCCGGGATAACACCGCCTACGAGCAGTACTTC. The gene calls are TRBV29-1 and TRBJ2-7, with a possible D match to TRBD2 (5 bases). The CDR3 runs to 14 residues. Germline-derived CDR1 and CDR2 are SQVTM and ANQGSEA. V lost 5 bases to trimming and J lost 2 bases, with 16 bases between them.

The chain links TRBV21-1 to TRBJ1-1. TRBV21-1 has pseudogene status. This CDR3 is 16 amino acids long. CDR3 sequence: CASSKALDGTNTEAFF. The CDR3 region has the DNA TGTGCCAGCAGCAAAGCTCTAGACGGAACAAACACTGAAGCTTTCTTT.

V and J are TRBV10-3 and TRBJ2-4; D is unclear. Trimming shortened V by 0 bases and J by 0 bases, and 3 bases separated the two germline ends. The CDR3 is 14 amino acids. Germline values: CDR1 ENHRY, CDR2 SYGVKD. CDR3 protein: CAISESIAKNIQYF. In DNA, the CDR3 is TGTGCCATCAGTGAGTCAATAGCCAAAAACATTCAGTACTTC.

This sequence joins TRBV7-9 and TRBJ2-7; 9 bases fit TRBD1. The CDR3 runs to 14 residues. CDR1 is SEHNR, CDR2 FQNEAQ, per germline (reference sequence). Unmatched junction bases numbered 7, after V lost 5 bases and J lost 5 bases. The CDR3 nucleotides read TGTGCCAGCAGCCCGGGACAGGGTTACAACGAGCAGTACTTC. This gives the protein CASSPGQGYNEQYF.

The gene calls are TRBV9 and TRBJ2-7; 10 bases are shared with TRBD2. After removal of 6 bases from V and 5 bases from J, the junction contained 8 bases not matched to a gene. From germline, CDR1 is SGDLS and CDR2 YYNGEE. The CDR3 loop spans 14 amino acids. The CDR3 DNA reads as TGTGCCAGCACCCCTAGCGGGAGTGGGGACGAGCAGTACTTC. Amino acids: CASTPSGSGDEQYF.

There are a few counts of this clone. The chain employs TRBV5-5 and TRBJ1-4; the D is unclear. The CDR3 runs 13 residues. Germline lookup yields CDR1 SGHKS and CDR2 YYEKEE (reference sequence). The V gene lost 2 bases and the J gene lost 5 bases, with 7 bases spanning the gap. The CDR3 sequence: CASSLWQNEKLFF. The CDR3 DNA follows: TGTGCCAGCAGCTTATGGCAGAATGAAAAACTGTTTTTT.

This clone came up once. The CDR3 DNA sequence: TGTGCCAGCAGGGGGACGGAAAACCAGCCCCAGCATTTT. The encoded protein is CASRGTENQPQHF. This chain uses TRBV21-1 with TRBJ1-5. TRBV21-1 is described as a pseudogene. CDR3 size: 13 residues.

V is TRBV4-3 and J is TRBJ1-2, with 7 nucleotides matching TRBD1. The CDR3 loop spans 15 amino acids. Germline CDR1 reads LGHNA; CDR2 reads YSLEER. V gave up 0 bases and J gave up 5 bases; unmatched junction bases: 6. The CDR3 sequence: CASSQEEPGGYGYTF. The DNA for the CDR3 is TGCGCCAGCAGCCAAGAGGAGCCAGGGGGGTATGGCTACACCTTC.

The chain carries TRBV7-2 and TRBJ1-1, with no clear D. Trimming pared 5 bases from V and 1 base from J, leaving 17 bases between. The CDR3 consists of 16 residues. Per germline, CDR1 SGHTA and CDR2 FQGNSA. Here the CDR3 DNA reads TGTGCCAGCAGCCCCCTGAAAAGGGTAGGGAACACTGAAGCTTTCTTT. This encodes CASSPLKRVGNTEAFF. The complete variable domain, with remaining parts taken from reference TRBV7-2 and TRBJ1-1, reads GAGVSQSPSNKVTEKGKDVELRCDPISGHTALYWYRQSLGQGLEFLIYFQGNSAPDKSGLPSDRFSAERTGGSVSTLTIQRTQQEDSAVYLCASSPLKRVGNTEAFFGQGTRLTVV.

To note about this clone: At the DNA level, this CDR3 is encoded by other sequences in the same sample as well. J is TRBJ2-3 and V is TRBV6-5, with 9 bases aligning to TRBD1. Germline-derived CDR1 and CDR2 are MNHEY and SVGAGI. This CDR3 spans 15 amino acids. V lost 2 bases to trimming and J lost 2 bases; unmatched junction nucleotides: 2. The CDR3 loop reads CASSYGQGSTDTQYF. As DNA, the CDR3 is TGTGCCAGCAGTTACGGACAGGGGTCCACAGATACGCAGTATTTT.

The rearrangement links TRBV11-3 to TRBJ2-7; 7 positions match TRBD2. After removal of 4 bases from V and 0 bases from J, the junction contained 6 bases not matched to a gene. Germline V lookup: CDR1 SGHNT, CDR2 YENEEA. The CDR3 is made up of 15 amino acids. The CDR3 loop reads CASSWEGRTSYEQYF. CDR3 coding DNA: TGTGCCAGCAGCTGGGAGGGGCGGACCTCCTACGAGCAGTACTTC.

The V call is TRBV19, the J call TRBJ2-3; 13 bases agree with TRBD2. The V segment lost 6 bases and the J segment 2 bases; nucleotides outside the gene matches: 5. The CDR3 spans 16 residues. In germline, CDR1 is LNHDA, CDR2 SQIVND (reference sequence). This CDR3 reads CASSQGTSGNTDTQYF. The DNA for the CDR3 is TGTGCCAGTAGCCAGGGGACTAGCGGGAACACAGATACGCAGTATTTT.

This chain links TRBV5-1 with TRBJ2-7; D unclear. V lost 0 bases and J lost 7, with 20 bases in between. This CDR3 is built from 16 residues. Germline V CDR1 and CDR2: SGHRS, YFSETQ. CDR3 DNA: TGCGCCAGCAGCTTGGGGTCATTACAGACTCTCGGGGAGCAGTACTTC. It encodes CASSLGSLQTLGEQYF.

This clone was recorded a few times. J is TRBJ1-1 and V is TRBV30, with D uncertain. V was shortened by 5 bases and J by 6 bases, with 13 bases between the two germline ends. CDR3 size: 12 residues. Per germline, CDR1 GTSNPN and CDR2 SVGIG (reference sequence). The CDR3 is CAWSNSGAEAFF. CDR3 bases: TGTGCCTGGTCGAACTCGGGTGCTGAAGCTTTCTTT.

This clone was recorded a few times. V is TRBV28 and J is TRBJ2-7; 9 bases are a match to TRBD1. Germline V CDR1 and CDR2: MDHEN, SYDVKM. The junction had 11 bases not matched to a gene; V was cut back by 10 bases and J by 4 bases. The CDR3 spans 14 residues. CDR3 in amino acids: CATHFGTGIYEQYF. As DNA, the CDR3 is TGTGCCACCCACTTCGGGACAGGGATTTACGAGCAGTACTTC. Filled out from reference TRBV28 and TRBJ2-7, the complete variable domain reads DVKVTQSSRYLVKRTGEKVFLECVQDMDHENMFWYRQDPGLGLRLIYFSYDVKMKEKGDIPEGYSVSREKKERFSLILESASTNQTSMYLCATHFGTGIYEQYFGPGTRLTVT.

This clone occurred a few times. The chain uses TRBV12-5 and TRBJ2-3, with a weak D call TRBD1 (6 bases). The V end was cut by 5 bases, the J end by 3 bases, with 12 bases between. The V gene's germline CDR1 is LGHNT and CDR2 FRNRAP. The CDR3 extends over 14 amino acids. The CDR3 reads CASGRGTSTDTQYF. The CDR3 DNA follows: TGTGCTAGTGGTCGAGGGACATCTACAGATACGCAGTATTTT. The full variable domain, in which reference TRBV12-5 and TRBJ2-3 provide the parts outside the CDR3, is DARVTQTPRHKVTEMGQEVTMRCQPILGHNTVFWYRQTMMQGLELLAYFRNRAPLDDSGMPKDRFSAEMPDATLATLKIQPSEPRDSAVYFCASGRGTSTDTQYFGPGTRLTVL.

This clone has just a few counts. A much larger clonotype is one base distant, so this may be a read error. The CDR3 DNA reads as TGCGCCGGCAGCCCGACAGATTCTGGGGCCAACGTCCTGACTTTC. Its translation: CAGSPTDSGANVLTF. The chain joins TRBV5-1 to TRBJ2-6; the D gene is possibly TRBD1 (5 bases). Germline CDR1 reads SGHRS; CDR2 reads YFSETQ. The CDR3 extends over 15 amino acids. Looking up the rest from reference TRBV5-1 and TRBJ2-6 gives the full variable domain: KAGVTQTPRYLIKTRGQQVTLSCSPISGHRSVSWYQQTPGQGLQFLFEYFSETQRNKGNFPGRFSGRQFSNSRSEMNVSTLELGDSALYLCAGSPTDSGANVLTFGAGSRLTVL.

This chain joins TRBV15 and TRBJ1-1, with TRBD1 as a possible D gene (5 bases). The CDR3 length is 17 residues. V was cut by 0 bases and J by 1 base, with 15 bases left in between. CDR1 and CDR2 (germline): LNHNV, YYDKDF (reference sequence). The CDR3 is CATSRDRFQGGNTEAFF. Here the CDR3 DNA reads TGTGCCACCAGCAGAGATCGGTTTCAGGGCGGGAACACTGAAGCTTTCTTT.